These T cell receptor beta chains were read from a single sample in a study of T cell repertoires in cytomegalovirus infection. The antigens of these receptors remain unknown. TCRdb reanalysed the reads using MiXCR and keeps one entry per CDR3 protein. The sample has about a million distinct CDR3 sequences; roughly 31% are singletons. The input for sequencing was cultured CD8+ T cells from PBMCs, taken from culture after CMV antigen stimulation. The receptors originated from a human donor in good health (CMV status not recorded). Some clones in this sample may be carry-over from other donors' samples. Both conserved end residues are part of each CDR3. D genes are given only for firm matches. Rows give clone size only sometimes, using once, few, many, or a class for an expanded clone.

J: TRBJ1-5
D: .
length: 13
V: TRBV19
size: .
CDR3: CASREGSGQPQHF
DNA: TGTGCCAGTAGGGAGGGGTCAGGACAGCCCCAGCATTTT

J: TRBJ2-4
D: TRBD2
length: 16
V: TRBV11-2
size: few
CDR3: CASSLVRAGEKNIQYF
DNA: TGTGCCAGCAGCTTAGTTCGGGCGGGGGAGAAAAACATTCAGTACTTC

J: TRBJ1-1
D: .
length: 16
V: TRBV7-9
size: .
CDR3: CASSLVRGPRNTEAFF
DNA: TGTGCCAGCAGCTTAGTACGGGGACCGAGGAACACTGAAGCTTTCTTT

J: TRBJ2-2
D: .
length: 16
V: TRBV4-1
size: .
CDR3: CASSQVNLGNPGELFF
DNA: TGCGCCAGCAGCCAAGTCAATCTTGGGAATCCCGGGGAGCTGTTTTTT

J: TRBJ2-6
D: .
length: 20
V: TRBV4-3
size: .
CDR3: CASSQSPTKKTRSGANVLTF
DNA: TGCGCCAGCAGCCAATCCCCCACCAAGAAAACCAGATCTGGGGCCAACGTCCTGACTTTC

J: TRBJ2-2
D: TRBD2
length: 19
V: TRBV7-8
size: many
CDR3: CASSLVGGGTYAPTGELFF
DNA: TGTGCCAGCAGCTTAGTCGGGGGGGGAACATATGCGCCCACCGGGGAGCTGTTTTTT

J: TRBJ1-6
D: .
length: 13
V: TRBV5-8
size: few
CDR3: CASSLSTASPLHF
DNA: TGTGCCAGCAGCCTTTCGACGGCTTCACCCCTCCACTTT

J: TRBJ1-1
D: TRBD1
length: 15
V: TRBV5-6
size: .
CDR3: CASSFGTGVRTEAFF
DNA: TGTGCCAGCAGCTTCGGGACAGGTGTGAGAACTGAAGCTTTCTTT

J: TRBJ2-5
D: TRBD2
length: 18
V: TRBV4-3
size: .
CDR3: CASSQQSGLAGYQETQYF
DNA: TGCGCCAGCAGCCAACAGTCTGGACTAGCGGGGTACCAAGAGACCCAGTACTTC

J: TRBJ2-6
D: .
length: 19
V: TRBV4-3
size: few
CDR3: CASSQVRVLLDSGANVLTF
DNA: TGCGCCAGCAGCCAGGTGAGGGTGCTCTTGGACTCTGGGGCCAACGTCCTGACTTTC

J: TRBJ1-1
D: TRBD1
length: 15
V: TRBV5-7
size: .
CDR3: CASSQGGSGSTEAFF
DNA: TGTGCCAGCAGCCAGGGGGGGTCAGGGAGCACTGAAGCTTTCTTT

J: TRBJ2-3
D: .
length: 15
V: TRBV28
size: .
CDR3: CASSLDVQSTDTQYF
DNA: TGTGCCAGCAGTTTAGACGTTCAGAGCACAGATACGCAGTATTTT

J: TRBJ2-1
D: TRBD1
length: 16
V: TRBV10-3
size: .
CDR3: CAISTPGQESYNEQFF
DNA: TGTGCCATCAGTACCCCGGGACAGGAATCCTACAATGAGCAGTTCTTC

J: TRBJ1-2
D: .
length: 13
V: TRBV7-6
size: .
CDR3: CASSLQSNYGYTF
DNA: TGTGCCAGCAGCTTACAGTCTAACTATGGCTACACCTTC